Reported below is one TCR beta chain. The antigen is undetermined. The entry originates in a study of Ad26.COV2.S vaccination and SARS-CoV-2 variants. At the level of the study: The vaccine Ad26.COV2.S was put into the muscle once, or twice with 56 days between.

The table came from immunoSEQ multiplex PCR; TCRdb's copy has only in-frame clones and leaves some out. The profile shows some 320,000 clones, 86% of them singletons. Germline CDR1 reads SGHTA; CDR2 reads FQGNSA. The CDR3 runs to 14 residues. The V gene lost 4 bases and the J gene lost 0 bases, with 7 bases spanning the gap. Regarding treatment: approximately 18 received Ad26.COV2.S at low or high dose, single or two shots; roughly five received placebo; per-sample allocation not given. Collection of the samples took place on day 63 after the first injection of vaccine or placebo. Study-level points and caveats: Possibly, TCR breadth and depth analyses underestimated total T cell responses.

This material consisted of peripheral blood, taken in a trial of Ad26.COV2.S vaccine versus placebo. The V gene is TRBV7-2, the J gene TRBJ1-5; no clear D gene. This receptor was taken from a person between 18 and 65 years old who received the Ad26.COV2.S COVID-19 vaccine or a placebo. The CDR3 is CASSSLNSNQPQHF. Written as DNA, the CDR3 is TGTGCCAGCAGCTCCTTAAATAGCAATCAGCCCCAGCATTTT.